This entry lists 17 T cell receptor beta chains sequenced from one sample in a study of early T cells in non-severe SARS-CoV-2 infection. Each CDR3 protein is one row after TCRdb ran MiXCR on the 5' RACE reads. This sample has tens of thousands of distinct CDR3 sequences, with under 15% found just once. The sample taken for sequencing was whole blood. These receptors originate from an adult who was a healthcare worker with PCR-confirmed SARS-CoV-2 infection or an uninfected control (not recorded which).

This clonotype was counted between two and nine times. The rearrangement links TRBV4-3 to TRBJ2-1, with 15 bases fitting TRBD2. The CDR3 loop spans 17 amino acids. V dropped 0 bases and J dropped 9; count of bases not matched to a gene: 6. Germline CDR1 and CDR2: LGHNA and YSLEER. CDR3 in DNA: TGCGCCAGCAGCCAAGAAGGACTAGCGGGGGGGCTAGGTGAGCAGTTCTTC. Translating it yields CASSQEGLAGGLGEQFF.

There are a few counts of this clonotype. The rearrangement joins TRBV29-1 to TRBJ1-2; the D gene is possibly TRBD1 (6 bases). The germline V gene encodes CDR1 SQVTM and CDR2 ANQGSEA. V dropped 7 bases and J dropped 2 bases, with 11 bases sitting between them. The CDR3 is 12 amino acids. CDR3 residues: CSDRTANYGYTF. The CDR3 DNA is TGCAGCGACCGGACAGCAAACTATGGCTACACCTTC.

Ten or more counts support this clonotype. Here the CDR3 reads CASSHYRTSGGASTQYF. The CDR3 nucleotides are TGTGCCAGCAGCCACTACCGGACTAGCGGGGGGGCCTCTACGCAGTATTTT. V and J are TRBV12-3 or TRBV12-4 and TRBJ2-3; 15 bases agree with TRBD2. The CDR3 extends over 17 amino acids. The trim removed 6 bases at V and 8 bases at J, leaving 12 bases unmatched.

The gene calls are TRBV5-5 and TRBJ1-2, with no clear D. This CDR3 is built from 13 residues. Germline CDR1 is SGHKS and CDR2 is YYEKEE (reference sequence). Trimming left V 0 bases short and J 8 bases short, with 11 bases between. CDR3 in amino acids: CASSLVADRGYTF. In DNA form, the CDR3 reads TGTGCCAGCAGCTTGGTGGCGGATCGAGGCTACACCTTC.

This clonotype came up a few times. This chain uses TRBV7-2 with TRBJ2-1; 12 bases are a match to TRBD2. The CDR3 sequence is 15 residues long. From germline, CDR1 is SGHTA and CDR2 FQGNSA. Trimming cost V 1 base and J 10 bases; bases outside gene matches: 5. The CDR3 sequence: CASSLGSSGGAEQFF. CDR3 coding DNA: TGTGCCAGCAGCTTAGGTTCTAGCGGGGGGGCCGAGCAGTTCTTC. The full variable domain, rest sourced from reference TRBV7-2 and TRBJ2-1, is GAGVSQSPSNKVTEKGKDVELRCDPISGHTALYWYRQSLGQGLEFLIYFQGNSAPDKSGLPSDRFSAERTGGSVSTLTIQRTQQEDSAVYLCASSLGSSGGAEQFFGPGTRLTVL.

Only a few counts were recorded for this clonotype. This rearrangement joins TRBV20-1 to TRBJ2-7, with no clear D. The CDR3 extends over 13 amino acids. The germline V gene has CDR1 DFQATT and CDR2 SNEGSKA (reference sequence). Trimming took 2 bases from V and 3 from J, leaving 11 bases between them. This CDR3 reads CSARSLQGYEQYF. As DNA, the CDR3 is TGCAGTGCTAGAAGTTTACAAGGCTACGAGCAGTACTTC.

The chain uses TRBV7-2 and TRBJ2-3; TRBD2 aligns across 13 bases. This CDR3 comprises 18 residues. The germline V gene has CDR1 SGHTA and CDR2 FQGNSA. The V and J ends lost 5 bases and 6 bases, in that order; junction bases with no gene match: 14. In DNA form, the CDR3 reads TGTGCCAGCAGCCTTGCGGCGGGACTAGCGGGACGAACGGATACGCAGTATTTT. Amino acid sequence: CASSLAAGLAGRTDTQYF.

This clonotype was found many times. The rearrangement uses TRBV2 and TRBJ2-1; possible D gene TRBD2, 6 bases. The germline V and J ends were trimmed by 8 bases and 3 bases, with 14 bases remaining between them. Germline V gene lookup returns CDR1 SNHLY and CDR2 FYNNEI. The CDR3 contains 14 residues. CDR3 residues: CASFSTRFYNEQFF. The CDR3, as DNA: TGTGCCAGCTTCTCGACTAGATTCTACAATGAGCAGTTCTTC.

The table lists this clonotype with a few counts. The CDR3 nucleotides are TGTGCCAGCAGTCCCCGGGACGGATTACGGGAGCAGTACTTC. As protein: CASSPRDGLREQYF. This chain joins TRBV6-6 and TRBJ2-7; D is perhaps TRBD1 or TRBD2 (5 bases each). Trimming pared 5 bases from V and 7 bases from J, leaving 18 bases between. Germline V lookup: CDR1 MNHNY, CDR2 SVGAGI (reference sequence). The CDR3 is 14 residues long.

The rearrangement links TRBV6-5 to TRBJ1-2; D ambiguous. Trimming stripped 0 bases from V and 3 bases from J, with 11 bases between. The V gene's germline CDR1 is MNHEY and CDR2 SVGAGI. CDR3 length: 15 amino acids. CDR3 amino acids: CASSYSWAEDYGYTF. In DNA, the CDR3 is TGTGCCAGCAGTTACTCGTGGGCAGAGGACTATGGCTACACCTTC.

The V gene is TRBV7-3, the J gene TRBJ1-1, with 10 bases matching TRBD1. The germline gives CDR1 SGHTA, CDR2 FQGTGA. Trimming cost V 5 bases and J 5 bases; bases outside gene matches: 5. This CDR3 region has 14 residues. The DNA for the CDR3 is TGTGCCAGCAGCCCCGGACAGGGGGAGACTGAAGCTTTCTTT. Its translation is CASSPGQGETEAFF.

The chain carries TRBV4-2 and TRBJ2-5; 9 bases match TRBD1. Per germline, CDR1 LGHNA and CDR2 YNFKEQ. V was pared by 5 bases and J by 0 bases, with 4 bases of the junction left unmatched. This CDR3 has 15 amino acids. CDR3 sequence: CASSWGTGYQETQYF. CDR3 DNA: TGTGCCAGCAGCTGGGGGACAGGGTACCAAGAGACCCAGTACTTC.

Concerning this clonotype itself: A clone one base away is much larger, so this may be a read error. The rearrangement joins TRBV7-3 to TRBJ2-2; D ambiguous. The germline CDR1 and CDR2 sequences are SGHTA and FQGTGA. The CDR3 length is 13 residues. CDR3 DNA sequence: TGTGTCAGCAGCTCCATCAGCACCGGGGAGCTGTTTTTT. Its protein product is CVSSSISTGELFF.

The CDR3 loop reads CASTLGGLVGETQYF. DNA for the CDR3: TGTGCCAGCACCCTCGGGGGGCTCGTTGGTGAGACCCAGTACTTC. This chain uses TRBV7-9 with TRBJ2-5, with a tentative D call TRBD2 (7 bases). Trimming shortened V by 7 bases and J by 5 bases, and 20 bases separated the two germline ends. Germline V lookup: CDR1 SEHNR, CDR2 FQNEAQ (reference sequence). The CDR3 contains 15 residues.

This clonotype was seen at least ten times. This chain uses TRBV7-9 with TRBJ2-7; no definite D call. This CDR3 is 14 amino acids long. Germline CDR1 reads SEHNR; CDR2 reads FQNEAQ (reference sequence). V shed 0 bases and J shed 4 bases, with 10 bases lying between them. The CDR3 nucleotides read TGTGCCAGCAGCTTAGCTCCCCAGATTTACGAGCAGTACTTC. Amino acid sequence: CASSLAPQIYEQYF.

The table lists this clonotype with many counts. V gene TRBV7-6 combines with J gene TRBJ2-1; D not resolved. The CDR3 is made up of 12 amino acids. V shed 6 bases and J shed 6 bases, with 9 bases lying between them. Germline CDR1 SGHVS, CDR2 FNYEAQ. CDR3 in amino acids: CASSPFVNEQFF. The CDR3 bases are TGTGCCAGCAGTCCCTTTGTCAATGAGCAGTTCTTC.

The rearrangement uses TRBV20-1 and TRBJ2-5; either TRBD1 or TRBD2 may supply D (5 bases each). Germline V gene lookup returns CDR1 DFQATT and CDR2 SNEGSKA (reference sequence). CDR3 length equals 13 residues. V lost 2 bases and J 4 bases, leaving 11 bases between the germline ends. The CDR3 region has the DNA TGCAGTGCTAGACGGGCTGGGGGAGAGACCCAGTACTTC. It codes for CSARRAGGETQYF.